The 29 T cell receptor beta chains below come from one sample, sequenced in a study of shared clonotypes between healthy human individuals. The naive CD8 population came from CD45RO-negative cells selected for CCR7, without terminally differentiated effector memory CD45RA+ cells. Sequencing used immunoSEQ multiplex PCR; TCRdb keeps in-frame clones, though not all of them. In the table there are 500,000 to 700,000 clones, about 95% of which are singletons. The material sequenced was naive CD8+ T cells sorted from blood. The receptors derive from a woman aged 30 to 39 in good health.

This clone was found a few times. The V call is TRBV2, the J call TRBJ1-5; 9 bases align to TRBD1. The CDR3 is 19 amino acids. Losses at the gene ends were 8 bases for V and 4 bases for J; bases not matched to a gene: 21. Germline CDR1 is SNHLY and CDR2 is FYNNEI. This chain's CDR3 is CASRGRDRVTRQLNQPQHF. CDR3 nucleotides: TGTGCCAGCCGCGGCCGGGACAGGGTGACGCGTCAGTTGAATCAGCCCCAGCATTTT.

In DNA form, the CDR3 reads TGTGCCAGCAGTGGTTTCCAGGGAAGCCAGCCCCAGCATTTT. Its protein is CASSGFQGSQPQHF. The gene calls are TRBV28 and TRBJ1-5, with D perhaps TRBD1 (5 bases). The CDR3 is 14 residues long. Trimming removed 5 bases at V and 7 bases at J, with 15 bases between. Germline CDR1 reads MDHEN; CDR2 reads SYDVKM.

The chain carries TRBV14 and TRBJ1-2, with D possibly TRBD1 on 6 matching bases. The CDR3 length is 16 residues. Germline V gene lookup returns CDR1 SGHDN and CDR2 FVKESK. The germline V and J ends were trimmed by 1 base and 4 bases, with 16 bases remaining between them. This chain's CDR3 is CASSQAGGGPGYGYTF. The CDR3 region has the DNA TGTGCCAGCAGCCAAGCGGGGGGCGGGCCTGGCTATGGCTACACCTTC.

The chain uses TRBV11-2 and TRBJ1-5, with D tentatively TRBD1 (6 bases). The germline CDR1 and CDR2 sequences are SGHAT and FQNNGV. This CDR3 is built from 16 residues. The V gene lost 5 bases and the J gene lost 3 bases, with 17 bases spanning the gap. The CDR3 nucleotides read TGTGCCAGCAGCCTAGGGGGGGGCCCGTTCAATCAGCCCCAGCATTTT. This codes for CASSLGGGPFNQPQHF.

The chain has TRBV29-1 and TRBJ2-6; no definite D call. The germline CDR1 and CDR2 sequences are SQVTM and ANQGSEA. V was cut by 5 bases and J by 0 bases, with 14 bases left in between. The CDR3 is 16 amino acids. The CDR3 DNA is TGCAGCGTTCTCGCGGCCCTCAGCTCTGGGGCCAACGTCCTGACTTTC. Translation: CSVLAALSSGANVLTF.

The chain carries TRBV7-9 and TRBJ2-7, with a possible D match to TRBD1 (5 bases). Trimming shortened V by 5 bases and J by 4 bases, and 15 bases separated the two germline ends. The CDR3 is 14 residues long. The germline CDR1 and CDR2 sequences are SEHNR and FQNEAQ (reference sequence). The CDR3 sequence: CASSPEGVGYEQYF. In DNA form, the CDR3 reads TGTGCCAGCAGCCCGGAAGGGGTTGGGTACGAGCAGTACTTC.

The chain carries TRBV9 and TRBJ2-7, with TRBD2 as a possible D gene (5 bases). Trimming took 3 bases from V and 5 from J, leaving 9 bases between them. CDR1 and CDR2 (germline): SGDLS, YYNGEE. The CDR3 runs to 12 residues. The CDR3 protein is CASSASGDEQYF. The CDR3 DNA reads TGTGCCAGCAGCGCCTCCGGGGACGAGCAGTACTTC.

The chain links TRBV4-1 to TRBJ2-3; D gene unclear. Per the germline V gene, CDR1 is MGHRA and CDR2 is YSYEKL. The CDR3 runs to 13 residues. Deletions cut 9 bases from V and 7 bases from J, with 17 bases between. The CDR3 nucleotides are TGCGCCAGTAGCTTATATCGTGCAAATACGCAGTATTTT. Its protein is CASSLYRANTQYF.

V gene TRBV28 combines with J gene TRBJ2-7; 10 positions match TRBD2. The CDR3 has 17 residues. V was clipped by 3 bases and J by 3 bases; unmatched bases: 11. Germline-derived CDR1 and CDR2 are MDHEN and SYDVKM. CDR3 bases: TGTGCCAGCAGTTTGCCGCGCCAAGCGGGAGGGTTCTACGAGCAGTACTTC. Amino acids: CASSLPRQAGGFYEQYF.

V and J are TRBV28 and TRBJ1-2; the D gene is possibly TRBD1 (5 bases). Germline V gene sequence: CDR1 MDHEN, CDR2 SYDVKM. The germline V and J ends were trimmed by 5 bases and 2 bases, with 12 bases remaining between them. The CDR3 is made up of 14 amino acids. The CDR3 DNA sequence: TGTGCCAGCAGTCCCGGACAAGTGAACTATGGCTACACCTTC. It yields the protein CASSPGQVNYGYTF.

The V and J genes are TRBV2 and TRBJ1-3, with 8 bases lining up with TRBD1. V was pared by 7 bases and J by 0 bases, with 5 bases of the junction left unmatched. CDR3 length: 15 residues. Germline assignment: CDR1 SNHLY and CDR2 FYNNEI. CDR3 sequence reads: CASTSGQASGNTIYF. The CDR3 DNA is TGTGCCAGCACCTCGGGACAGGCCTCTGGAAACACCATATATTTT.

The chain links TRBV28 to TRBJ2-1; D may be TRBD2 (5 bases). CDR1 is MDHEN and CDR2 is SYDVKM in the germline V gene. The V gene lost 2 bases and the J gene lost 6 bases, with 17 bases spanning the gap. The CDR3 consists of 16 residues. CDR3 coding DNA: TGTGCCAGCAGTTTAGGAGGCTCCCTGCCCCCCAATGAGCAGTTCTTC. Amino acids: CASSLGGSLPPNEQFF.

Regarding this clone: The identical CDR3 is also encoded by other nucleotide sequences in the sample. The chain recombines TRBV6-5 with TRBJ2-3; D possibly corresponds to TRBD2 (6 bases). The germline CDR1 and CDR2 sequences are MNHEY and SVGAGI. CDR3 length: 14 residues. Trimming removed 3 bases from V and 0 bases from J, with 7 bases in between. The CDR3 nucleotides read TGTGCCAGCAGTTATGCGGGAAGCACAGATACGCAGTATTTT. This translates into CASSYAGSTDTQYF.

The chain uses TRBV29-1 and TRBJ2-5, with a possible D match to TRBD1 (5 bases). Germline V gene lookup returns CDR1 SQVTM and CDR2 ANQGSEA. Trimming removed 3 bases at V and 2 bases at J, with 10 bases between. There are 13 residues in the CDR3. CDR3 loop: CSVEAGNQETQYF. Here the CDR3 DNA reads TGCAGCGTTGAGGCAGGGAATCAAGAGACCCAGTACTTC.

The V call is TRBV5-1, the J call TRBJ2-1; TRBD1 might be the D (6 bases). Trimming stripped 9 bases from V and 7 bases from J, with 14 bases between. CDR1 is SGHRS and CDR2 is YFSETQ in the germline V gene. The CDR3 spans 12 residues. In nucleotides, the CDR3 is TGCGCCACCACAGGGCTTGAGAATGAGCAGTTCTTC. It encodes CATTGLENEQFF.

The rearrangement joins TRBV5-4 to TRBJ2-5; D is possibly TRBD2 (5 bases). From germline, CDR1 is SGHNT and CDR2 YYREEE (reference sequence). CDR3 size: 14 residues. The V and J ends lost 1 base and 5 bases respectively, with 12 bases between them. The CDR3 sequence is CASSLRARRETQYF. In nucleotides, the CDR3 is TGTGCCAGCAGCTTGAGGGCGAGGAGGGAGACCCAGTACTTC.

DNA of the CDR3: TGTGCCAGCAGCCAGGGGGCCCCCACCTCCTACGAGCAGTACTTC. Translating it yields CASSQGAPTSYEQYF. The rearrangement joins TRBV27 to TRBJ2-7; 8 bases agree with TRBD1. V lost 6 bases and J lost 0; bases outside the gene matches: 7. Germline V gives CDR1 MNHEY, CDR2 SMNVEV (reference sequence). The CDR3 has 15 amino acids.

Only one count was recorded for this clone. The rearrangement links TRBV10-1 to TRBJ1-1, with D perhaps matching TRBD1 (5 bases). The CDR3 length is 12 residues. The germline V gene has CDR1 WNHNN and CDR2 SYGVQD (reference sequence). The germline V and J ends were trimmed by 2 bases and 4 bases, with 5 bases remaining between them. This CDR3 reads CASSETGTEAFF. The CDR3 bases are TGCGCCAGCAGTGAGACAGGCACTGAAGCTTTCTTT.

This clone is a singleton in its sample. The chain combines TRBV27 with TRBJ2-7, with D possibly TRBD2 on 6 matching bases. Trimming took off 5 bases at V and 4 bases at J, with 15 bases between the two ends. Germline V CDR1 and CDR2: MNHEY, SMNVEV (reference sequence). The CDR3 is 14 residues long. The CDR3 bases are TGTGCCAGCAGTCCGACTGCGGGACCTTACGAGCAGTACTTC. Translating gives CASSPTAGPYEQYF.

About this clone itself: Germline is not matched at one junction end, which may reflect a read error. This CDR3 reads CAGGPSSYNEQFF. The CDR3 coding sequence is TGCGCAGGGGGCCCAAGCTCCTACAATGAGCAGTTCTTC. V usage is TRBV28 and J usage is TRBJ2-1; 8 bases are shared with TRBD1. Germline CDR1 MDHEN, CDR2 SYDVKM. There are 13 residues in the CDR3. Together with reference TRBV28 and TRBJ2-1, the CDR3 gives the full variable domain: DVKVTQSSRYLVKRTGEKVFLECVQDMDHENMFWYRQDPGLGLRLIYFSYDVKMKEKGDIPEGYSVSREKKERFSLILESASTNQTSMYLCAGGPSSYNEQFFGPGTRLTVL.

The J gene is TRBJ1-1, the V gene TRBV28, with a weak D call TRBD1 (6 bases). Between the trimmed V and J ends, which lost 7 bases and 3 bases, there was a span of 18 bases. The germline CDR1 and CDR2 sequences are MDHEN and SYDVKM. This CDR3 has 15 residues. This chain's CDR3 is CASITNRVQDTEAFF. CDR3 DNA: TGTGCCAGCATAACAAACAGGGTGCAGGACACTGAAGCTTTCTTT.

The CDR3 is CATSSGRGYEQYF. DNA for the CDR3: TGTGCCACAAGTAGCGGGAGAGGATACGAGCAGTACTTC. The V gene is TRBV27, the J gene TRBJ2-7; TRBD2 matches at 9 bases. The CDR3 runs 13 residues. J gave up 4 bases and V 10 bases, and 8 bases lay outside the gene matches. Germline V gene sequence: CDR1 MNHEY, CDR2 SMNVEV (reference sequence).

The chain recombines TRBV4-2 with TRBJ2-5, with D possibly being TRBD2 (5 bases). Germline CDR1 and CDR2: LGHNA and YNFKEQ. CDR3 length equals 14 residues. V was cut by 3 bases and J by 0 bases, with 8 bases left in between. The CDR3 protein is CASSHSRDQETQYF. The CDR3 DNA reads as TGTGCCAGCAGCCACTCGCGGGACCAAGAGACCCAGTACTTC.

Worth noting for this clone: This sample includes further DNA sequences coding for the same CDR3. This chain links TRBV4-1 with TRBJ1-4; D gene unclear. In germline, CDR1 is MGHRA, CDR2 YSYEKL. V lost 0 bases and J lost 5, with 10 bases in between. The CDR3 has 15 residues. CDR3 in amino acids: CASSQDRQTNEKLFF. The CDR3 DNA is TGCGCCAGCAGCCAAGATCGGCAGACCAATGAAAAACTGTTTTTT.

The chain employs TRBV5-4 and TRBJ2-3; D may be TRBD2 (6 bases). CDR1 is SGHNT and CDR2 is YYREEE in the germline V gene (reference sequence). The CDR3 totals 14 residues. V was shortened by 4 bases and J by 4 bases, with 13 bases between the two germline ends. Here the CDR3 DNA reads TGTGCCAGCAGCGGCCGGGACTTTTCAGATACGCAGTATTTT. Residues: CASSGRDFSDTQYF.

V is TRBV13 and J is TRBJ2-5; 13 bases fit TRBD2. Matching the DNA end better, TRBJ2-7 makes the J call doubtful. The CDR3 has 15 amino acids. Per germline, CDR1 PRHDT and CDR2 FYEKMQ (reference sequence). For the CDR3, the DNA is TGTGCCAGCAGCTTCGGGACTAGCGGGATTCGCGAGCAGTACTTC. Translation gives CASSFGTSGIREQYF.

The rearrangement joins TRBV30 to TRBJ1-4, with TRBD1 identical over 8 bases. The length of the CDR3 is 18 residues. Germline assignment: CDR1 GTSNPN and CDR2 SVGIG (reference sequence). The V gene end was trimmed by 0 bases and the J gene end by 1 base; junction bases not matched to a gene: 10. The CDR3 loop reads CAWSVPTGEVETNEKLFF. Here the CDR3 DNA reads TGTGCCTGGAGTGTACCGACAGGGGAAGTCGAAACTAATGAAAAACTGTTTTTT.

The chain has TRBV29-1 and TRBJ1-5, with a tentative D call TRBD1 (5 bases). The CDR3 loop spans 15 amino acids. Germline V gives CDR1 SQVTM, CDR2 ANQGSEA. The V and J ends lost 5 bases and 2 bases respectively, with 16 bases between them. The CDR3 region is CSVFGPRGGNQPQHF. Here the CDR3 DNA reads TGCAGCGTTTTTGGACCTCGGGGCGGCAATCAGCCCCAGCATTTT.

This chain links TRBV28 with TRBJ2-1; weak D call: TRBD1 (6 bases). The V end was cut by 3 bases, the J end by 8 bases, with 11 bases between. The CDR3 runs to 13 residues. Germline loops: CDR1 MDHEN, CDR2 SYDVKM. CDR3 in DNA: TGTGCCAGCAGTTTTGTCCCAGGGGATGAGCAGTTCTTC. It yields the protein CASSFVPGDEQFF.